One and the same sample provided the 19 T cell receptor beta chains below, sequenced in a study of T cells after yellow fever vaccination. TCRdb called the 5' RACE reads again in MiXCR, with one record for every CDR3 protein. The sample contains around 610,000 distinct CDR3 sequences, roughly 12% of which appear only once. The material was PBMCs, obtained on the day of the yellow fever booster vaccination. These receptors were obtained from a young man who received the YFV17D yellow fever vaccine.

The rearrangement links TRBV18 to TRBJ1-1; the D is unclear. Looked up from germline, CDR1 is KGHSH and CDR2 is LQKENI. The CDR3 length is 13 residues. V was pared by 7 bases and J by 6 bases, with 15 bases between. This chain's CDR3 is CASLDTGPAEAFF. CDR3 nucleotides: TGTGCCAGCTTAGACACCGGTCCGGCTGAAGCTTTCTTT.

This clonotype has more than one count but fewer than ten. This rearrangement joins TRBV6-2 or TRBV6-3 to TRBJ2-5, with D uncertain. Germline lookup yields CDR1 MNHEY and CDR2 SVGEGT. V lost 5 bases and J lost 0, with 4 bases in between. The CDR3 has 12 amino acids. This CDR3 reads CASSDYQETQYF. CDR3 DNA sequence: TGTGCCAGCAGTGACTACCAAGAGACCCAGTACTTC.

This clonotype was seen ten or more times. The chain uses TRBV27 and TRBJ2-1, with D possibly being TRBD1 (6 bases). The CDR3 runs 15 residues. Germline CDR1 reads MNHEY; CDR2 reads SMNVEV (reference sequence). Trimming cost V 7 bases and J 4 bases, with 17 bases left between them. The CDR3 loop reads CASNPIGTPYNEQFF. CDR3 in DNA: TGTGCCAGCAACCCAATCGGGACACCATACAATGAGCAGTTCTTC.

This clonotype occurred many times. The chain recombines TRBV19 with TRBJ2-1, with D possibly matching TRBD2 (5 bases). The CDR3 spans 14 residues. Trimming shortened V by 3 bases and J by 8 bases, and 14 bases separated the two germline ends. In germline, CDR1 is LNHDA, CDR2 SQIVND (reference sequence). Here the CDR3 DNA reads TGTGCCAGTAGTATCGACGGGAAGGGCGATGAGCAGTTCTTC. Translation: CASSIDGKGDEQFF.

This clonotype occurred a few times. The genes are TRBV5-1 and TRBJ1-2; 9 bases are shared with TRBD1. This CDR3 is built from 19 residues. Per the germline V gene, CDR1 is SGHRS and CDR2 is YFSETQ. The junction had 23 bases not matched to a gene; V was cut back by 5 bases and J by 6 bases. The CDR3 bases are TGCGCCAGCAGTATCTCCCCCTTTCCCGGGGACAGGGCAATGCATGGCTACACCTTC. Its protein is CASSISPFPGDRAMHGYTF.

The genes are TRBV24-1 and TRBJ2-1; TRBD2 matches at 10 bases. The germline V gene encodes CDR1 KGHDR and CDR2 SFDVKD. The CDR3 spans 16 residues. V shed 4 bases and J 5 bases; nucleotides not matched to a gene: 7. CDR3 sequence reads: CATSDPSSGSHNEQFF. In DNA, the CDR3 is TGTGCCACCAGTGACCCGTCTAGCGGGAGTCACAATGAGCAGTTCTTC.

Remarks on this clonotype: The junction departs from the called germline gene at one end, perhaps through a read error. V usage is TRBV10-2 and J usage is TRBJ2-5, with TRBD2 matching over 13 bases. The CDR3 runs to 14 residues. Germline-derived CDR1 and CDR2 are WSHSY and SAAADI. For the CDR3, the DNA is TGCACCAGCAGGGGACTAGCGGGACAAGAGACCCAGTACTTC. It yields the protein CTSRGLAGQETQYF.

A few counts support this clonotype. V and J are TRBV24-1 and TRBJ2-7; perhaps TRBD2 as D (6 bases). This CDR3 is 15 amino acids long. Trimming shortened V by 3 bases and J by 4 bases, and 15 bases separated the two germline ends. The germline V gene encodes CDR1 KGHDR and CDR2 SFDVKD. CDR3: CATSDPANGGYEQYF. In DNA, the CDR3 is TGTGCCACCAGTGATCCAGCCAATGGGGGGTACGAGCAGTACTTC.

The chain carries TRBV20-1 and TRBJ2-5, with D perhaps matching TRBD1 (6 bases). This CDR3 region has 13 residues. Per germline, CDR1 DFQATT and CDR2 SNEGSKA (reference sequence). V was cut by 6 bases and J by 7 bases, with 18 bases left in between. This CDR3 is CSAAPSAGVTQYF. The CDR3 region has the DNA TGCAGTGCGGCACCTTCAGCAGGGGTGACCCAGTACTTC.

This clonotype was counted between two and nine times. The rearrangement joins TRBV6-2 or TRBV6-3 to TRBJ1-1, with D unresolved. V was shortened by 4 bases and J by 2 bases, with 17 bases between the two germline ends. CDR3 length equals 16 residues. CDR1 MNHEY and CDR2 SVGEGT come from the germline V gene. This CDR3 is CASSFQARTGNTEAFF. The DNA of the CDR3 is TGTGCCAGCAGTTTTCAAGCACGGACGGGTAACACTGAAGCTTTCTTT.

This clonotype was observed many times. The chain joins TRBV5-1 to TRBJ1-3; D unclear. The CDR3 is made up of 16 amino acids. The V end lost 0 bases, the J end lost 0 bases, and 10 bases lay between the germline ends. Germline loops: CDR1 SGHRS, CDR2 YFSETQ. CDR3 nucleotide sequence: TGCGCCAGCAGCTTGGATTCCACCTACTCTGGAAACACCATATATTTT. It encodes CASSLDSTYSGNTIYF.

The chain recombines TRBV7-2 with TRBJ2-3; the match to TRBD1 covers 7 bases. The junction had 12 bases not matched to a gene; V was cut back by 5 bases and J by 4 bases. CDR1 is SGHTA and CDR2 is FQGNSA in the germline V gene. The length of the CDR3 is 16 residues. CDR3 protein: CASSLRTGPAADTQYF. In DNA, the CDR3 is TGTGCCAGCAGCCTCCGGACAGGCCCCGCGGCAGATACGCAGTATTTT.

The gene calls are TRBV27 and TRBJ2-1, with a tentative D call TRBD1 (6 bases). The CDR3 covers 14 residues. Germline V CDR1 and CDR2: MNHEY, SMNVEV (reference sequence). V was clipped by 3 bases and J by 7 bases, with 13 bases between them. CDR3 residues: CASSLGAEGNEQFF. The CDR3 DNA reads TGTGCCAGCAGTTTGGGGGCGGAAGGGAATGAGCAGTTCTTC.

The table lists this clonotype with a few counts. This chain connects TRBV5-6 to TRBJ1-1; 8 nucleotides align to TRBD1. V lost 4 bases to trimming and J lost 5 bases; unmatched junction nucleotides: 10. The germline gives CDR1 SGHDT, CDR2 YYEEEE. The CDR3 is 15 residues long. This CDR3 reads CASSPRRTGTTEAFF. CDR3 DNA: TGTGCCAGCAGCCCCCGCCGGACAGGGACAACTGAAGCTTTCTTT.

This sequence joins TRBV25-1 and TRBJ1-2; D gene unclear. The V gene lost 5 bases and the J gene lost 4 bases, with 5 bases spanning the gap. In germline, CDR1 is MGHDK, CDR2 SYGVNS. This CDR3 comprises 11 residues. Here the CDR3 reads CASSKAYGYTF. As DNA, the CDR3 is TGTGCCAGCAGTAAGGCCTATGGCTACACCTTC.

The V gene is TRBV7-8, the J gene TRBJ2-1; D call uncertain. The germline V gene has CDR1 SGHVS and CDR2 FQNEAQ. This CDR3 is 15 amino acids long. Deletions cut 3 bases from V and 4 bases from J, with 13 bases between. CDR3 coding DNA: TGTGCCAGCAGCTTCAACGGGCTTTCTTACAATGAGCAGTTCTTC. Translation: CASSFNGLSYNEQFF.

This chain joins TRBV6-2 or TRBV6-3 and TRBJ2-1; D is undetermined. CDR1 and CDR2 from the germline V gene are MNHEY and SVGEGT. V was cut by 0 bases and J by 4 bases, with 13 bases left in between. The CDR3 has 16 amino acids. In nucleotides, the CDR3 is TGTGCCAGCAGTTACTCGATCGGCGCGCCATACAATGAGCAGTTCTTC. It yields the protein CASSYSIGAPYNEQFF.

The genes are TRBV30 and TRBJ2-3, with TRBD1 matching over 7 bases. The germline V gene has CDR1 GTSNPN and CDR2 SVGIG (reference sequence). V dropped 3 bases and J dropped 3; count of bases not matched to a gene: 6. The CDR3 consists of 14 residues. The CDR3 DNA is TGTGCCTGGAGCCCGGGACAGTATACAGATACGCAGTATTTT. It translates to CAWSPGQYTDTQYF.

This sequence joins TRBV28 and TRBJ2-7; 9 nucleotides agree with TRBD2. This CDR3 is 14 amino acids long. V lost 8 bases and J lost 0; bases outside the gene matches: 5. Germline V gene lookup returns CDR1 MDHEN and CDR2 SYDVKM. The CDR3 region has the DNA TGTGCCAGCCGCCTAGCGGGACCCTCCTACGAGCAGTACTTC. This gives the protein CASRLAGPSYEQYF. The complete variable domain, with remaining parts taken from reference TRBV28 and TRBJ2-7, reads DVKVTQSSRYLVKRTGEKVFLECVQDMDHENMFWYRQDPGLGLRLIYFSYDVKMKEKGDIPEGYSVSREKKERFSLILESASTNQTSMYLCASRLAGPSYEQYFGPGTRLTVT.